Listed here are 12 T cell receptor beta chains from one sample, sequenced in a study of T cells in Graves' hyperthyroidism and ophthalmopathy. Regions amplified from RNA transcripts were the TCR beta CDR3 regions. The study used the HTBI primer set for a first-round RT-PCR of the TCR CDR3. TCRdb re-derived calls from the multiplex PCR reads in MiXCR, one entry per CDR3 protein. The sample contains fewer than 650,000 distinct CDR3 sequences, 46% of which appear only once. Sequenced input: peripheral blood or thyroid tissue (not recorded which). Receptors originate from an adult woman with Graves' disease, either hyperthyroidism or ophthalmopathy (not recorded which).

The chain couples TRBV7-9 to TRBJ1-2, with unresolved D. V shed 3 bases and J shed 7 bases, with 6 bases lying between them. The CDR3 extends over 11 amino acids. Germline V gene lookup returns CDR1 SEHNR and CDR2 FQNEAQ (reference sequence). The CDR3 region is CASSFQAGYTF. The CDR3 DNA sequence: TGTGCCAGCAGCTTCCAAGCTGGCTACACCTTC.

The chain has TRBV2 and TRBJ1-6; 7 nucleotides align to TRBD1. This CDR3 is 15 amino acids long. V was clipped by 7 bases and J by 11 bases; unmatched bases: 14. Germline CDR1 and CDR2: SNHLY and FYNNEI. The CDR3 here is CASNGAGGGMAPLHF. In DNA, the CDR3 is TGTGCCAGCAACGGGGCAGGGGGGGGAATGGCACCCCTCCACTTT.

The chain employs TRBV11-2 and TRBJ2-7; perhaps TRBD2 as D (6 bases). Looked up from germline, CDR1 is SGHAT and CDR2 is FQNNGV. Trimming removed 6 bases at V and 7 bases at J, with 16 bases between. This CDR3 has 13 residues. CDR3 residues: CASSDDRRGEQYF. CDR3 bases: TGTGCCAGCAGTGATGACAGACGGGGGGAGCAGTACTTC.

The chain employs TRBV12-3 or TRBV12-4 and TRBJ2-7; D unclear. With 2 bases removed from V and 7 bases from J, the gap between germline ends came to 15 bases. The CDR3 runs to 14 residues. CDR3 protein: CASSLFALGEEQYF. CDR3 nucleotide sequence: TGTGCCAGCAGTTTATTCGCGCTTGGTGAGGAGCAGTACTTC.

The J gene is TRBJ1-4, the V gene TRBV7-2; no reliable D call. Germline assignment: CDR1 SGHTA and CDR2 FQGNSA. The CDR3 extends over 14 amino acids. Trimming took 5 bases from V and 7 from J, leaving 14 bases between them. The CDR3 DNA follows: TGTGCCAGCAGCCGAATGCGAGGGCGTGAAAAACTGTTTTTT. Translating it yields CASSRMRGREKLFF.

This rearrangement joins TRBV2 to TRBJ1-1, with D perhaps TRBD1 (5 bases). Deletions cut 3 bases from V and 11 bases from J, with 10 bases between. The CDR3 is 11 residues long. Per the germline V gene, CDR1 is SNHLY and CDR2 is FYNNEI. CDR3 nucleotide sequence: TGTGCCAGCAGTGATTGGGGGTTGGCTTTCTTT. Translation gives CASSDWGLAFF.

The genes are TRBV10-3 and TRBJ1-4, with 7 bases that match TRBD1. CDR1 and CDR2 (germline): ENHRY, SYGVKD. Trimming removed 0 bases from V and 7 bases from J; junction bases left unmatched: 5. The CDR3 is made up of 15 amino acids. The CDR3 region has the DNA TGTGCCATCAGTGAGTCTCGGACAGGCATTGAAAAACTGTTTTTT. It encodes CAISESRTGIEKLFF.

The rearrangement uses TRBV2 and TRBJ1-1; 7 nucleotides align to TRBD1. This CDR3 has 13 residues. Germline assignment: CDR1 SNHLY and CDR2 FYNNEI. Trimming cost V 5 bases and J 7 bases; bases outside gene matches: 7. CDR3 bases: TGTGCCAGCAGTAAAAAGGGACAGCATGAAGCTTTCTTT. Protein product: CASSKKGQHEAFF.

This clonotype was seen at least ten times. The chain combines TRBV29-1 with TRBJ2-2, with D unclear. CDR3 length: 13 residues. Germline V gene sequence: CDR1 SQVTM, CDR2 ANQGSEA. V lost 3 bases to trimming and J lost 4 bases, with 9 bases between them. CDR3 DNA: TGCAGCGTTGAGGATCCGTTCACCGGGGAGCTGTTTTTT. Translated, it gives CSVEDPFTGELFF.

The chain recombines TRBV7-6 with TRBJ2-2; D is unclear. The germline V and J ends were trimmed by 7 bases and 0 bases, with 9 bases remaining between them. The CDR3 consists of 14 residues. The germline V gene has CDR1 SGHVS and CDR2 FNYEAQ. The CDR3 reads CASTIGANTGELFF. CDR3 DNA: TGTGCCAGCACCATCGGCGCGAACACCGGGGAGCTGTTTTTT.

The sample holds many counts of this clonotype. The chain links TRBV9 to TRBJ2-7, with D hard to call. This CDR3 contains 16 residues. V was shortened by 0 bases and J by 2 bases, with 15 bases between the two germline ends. Germline CDR1 SGDLS, CDR2 YYNGEE. This CDR3 is CASSVGSRGDPYEQYF. In nucleotides, the CDR3 is TGTGCCAGCAGCGTAGGATCTCGCGGAGATCCCTACGAGCAGTACTTC. The variable domain in full, with the rest retrieved from reference TRBV9 and TRBJ2-7, is DSGVTQTPKHLITATGQRVTLRCSPRSGDLSVYWYQQSLDQGLQFLIQYYNGEERAKGNILERFSAQQFPDLHSELNLSSLELGDSALYFCASSVGSRGDPYEQYFGPGTRLTVT.

The chain is built from TRBV20-1 and TRBJ2-7; D possibly corresponds to TRBD2 (7 bases). Per the germline V gene, CDR1 is DFQATT and CDR2 is SNEGSKA (reference sequence). V was pared by 2 bases and J by 5 bases, with 16 bases between. The CDR3 has 14 amino acids. The CDR3 loop is CSARWGGGADEQYF. CDR3 nucleotides: TGCAGTGCTAGATGGGGGGGGGGGGCCGACGAGCAGTACTTC.